Listed here are 21 T cell receptor beta chains from one sample, sequenced in a study of OX40 agonist ivuxolimab in advanced cancers. This table comes from immunoSEQ multiplex PCR, and its TCRdb copy is limited to in-frame clones, with some not included. The table includes around 84,000 clones, roughly 80% detected once. The specimen was CD4+ or CD8+ T cells sorted from blood, collected in a trial of the OX40 agonist ivuxolimab. Receptors originate from an adult with an advanced solid tumor such as melanoma, head and neck, liver or kidney cancer.

This clone appeared a single time. This chain links TRBV11-1 with TRBJ2-7, with 7 bases lining up with TRBD2. The CDR3 consists of 14 residues. Germline CDR1 is SGHAT and CDR2 is FQDESV (reference sequence). Trimming cost V 5 bases and J 2 bases; bases outside gene matches: 6. The CDR3 protein is CASSKSGIPYEQYF. CDR3 DNA: TGTGCCAGCAGCAAAAGCGGGATTCCCTACGAGCAGTACTTC.

The rearrangement joins TRBV5-1 to TRBJ1-3; 8 positions agree with TRBD1. Germline loops: CDR1 SGHRS, CDR2 YFSETQ. The CDR3 is 17 residues long. V gave up 4 bases and J gave up 1 base; unmatched junction bases: 10. The CDR3: CASSVTPGQVSGNTIYF. CDR3 in DNA: TGCGCCAGCAGCGTCACACCGGGACAGGTTTCTGGAAACACCATATATTTT.

The chain is built from TRBV7-9 and TRBJ2-5; 7 bases map to TRBD2. The CDR3 consists of 15 residues. The V and J ends lost 5 bases and 3 bases, in that order; junction bases with no gene match: 9. Germline V gene lookup returns CDR1 SEHNR and CDR2 FQNEAQ (reference sequence). The CDR3 sequence: CASSPGSGGEETQYF. The CDR3 region has the DNA TGTGCCAGCAGCCCCGGTTCGGGGGGAGAAGAGACCCAGTACTTC.

This chain connects TRBV15 to TRBJ2-5; D is unresolved. Germline values: CDR1 LNHNV, CDR2 YYDKDF (reference sequence). Trimming cost V 11 bases and J 5 bases, with 6 bases left between them. The CDR3 extends over 9 amino acids. As DNA, the CDR3 is TGTGCCCCGCGGGAGACCCAGTACTTC. Translation: CAPRETQYF.

The V call is TRBV29-1, the J call TRBJ1-2, with TRBD1 matching 8 bases. The CDR3 is made up of 10 amino acids. V trimming: 4 bases; J trimming: 8 bases; junction bases outside the gene matches: 0. The germline CDR1 and CDR2 sequences are SQVTM and ANQGSEA. CDR3 region: CSVGDRGYTF. CDR3 DNA sequence: TGCAGCGTTGGGGACAGGGGCTACACCTTC.

This chain connects TRBV7-2 to TRBJ1-4; D unclear. The V gene's germline CDR1 is SGHTA and CDR2 FQGNSA. The CDR3 has 13 residues. Trimming cost V 1 base and J 8 bases, with 8 bases left between them. CDR3 protein: CASSLDRGEKLFF. The CDR3, as DNA: TGTGCCAGCAGCTTAGATCGCGGAGAAAAACTGTTTTTT.

This sequence joins TRBV4-1 and TRBJ2-7; TRBD1 matches at 10 bases. CDR1 and CDR2 from the germline V gene are MGHRA and YSYEKL. CDR3 length equals 16 residues. After removal of 1 base from V and 0 bases from J, the junction contained 3 bases not matched to a gene. The CDR3 DNA reads as TGCGCCAGCAGCCAAGGGACAGGGGGTAGCTCCTACGAGCAGTACTTC. This encodes CASSQGTGGSSYEQYF.

The V and J genes are TRBV6-5 and TRBJ1-2; D uncertain. The CDR3 contains 14 residues. CDR1 is MNHEY and CDR2 is SVGAGI in the germline V gene. V lost 2 bases and J 8 bases, leaving 15 bases between the germline ends. DNA of the CDR3: TGTGCCAGCAGTTACGGGCTCCTAGTGGGGGGCTACACCTTC. The encoded protein is CASSYGLLVGGYTF.

The chain employs TRBV14 and TRBJ2-2, with a tentative D call TRBD2 (5 bases). CDR1 and CDR2 (germline): SGHDN, FVKESK. The V end was cut by 2 bases, the J end by 1 base, with 14 bases between. The CDR3 has 17 amino acids. The chain's CDR3 is CASSQRLPQLNTGELFF. Written as DNA, the CDR3 is TGTGCCAGCAGCCAACGACTACCTCAATTGAACACCGGGGAGCTGTTTTTT.

The chain employs TRBV28 and TRBJ1-2, with 8 positions matching TRBD1. Germline-derived CDR1 and CDR2 are MDHEN and SYDVKM. The J segment lost 2 bases and the V segment lost 4 bases, leaving 9 bases of the junction unmatched. This CDR3 is built from 16 residues. The CDR3, as DNA: TGTGCCAGCAGTTCCTTAGGTACAGGGGGGAACTATGGCTACACCTTC. Protein product: CASSSLGTGGNYGYTF.

The J gene is TRBJ2-4, the V gene TRBV5-6; TRBD2 matches 7 bases. Trimming at V came to 4 bases and at J to 3 bases, leaving 10 bases not matched to a gene. The CDR3 consists of 16 residues. Germline V lookup: CDR1 SGHDT, CDR2 YYEEEE. This CDR3 reads CASSHGGSWDKNIQYF. DNA for the CDR3: TGTGCCAGCAGCCACGGGGGGTCGTGGGACAAAAACATTCAGTACTTC.

The chain has TRBV4-2 and TRBJ1-1, with D perhaps TRBD1 (5 bases). Germline CDR1 is LGHNA and CDR2 is YNFKEQ. Trimming left V 3 bases short and J 5 bases short, with 13 bases between. The CDR3 sequence is 14 residues long. The CDR3 loop reads CASSHSSGLTEAFF. For the CDR3, the DNA is TGTGCCAGCAGCCATTCCTCGGGGCTAACTGAAGCTTTCTTT.

This clone was detected only once. The chain combines TRBV18 with TRBJ1-1; tentatively, D is TRBD1 (6 bases). Between the trimmed V and J ends, which lost 1 base and 6 bases, there was a span of 18 bases. CDR1 KGHSH and CDR2 LQKENI come from the germline V gene. The CDR3 runs to 16 residues. DNA for the CDR3: TGTGCCAGCTCACCACGCGTGTCGCAGGGGTGGGCTGAAGCTTTCTTT. This gives the protein CASSPRVSQGWAEAFF.

The rearrangement links TRBV4-3 to TRBJ2-2, with TRBD2 matching 7 bases. After removal of 0 bases from V and 5 bases from J, the junction contained 6 bases not matched to a gene. The CDR3 extends over 16 amino acids. The germline V gene encodes CDR1 LGHNA and CDR2 YSLEER. The CDR3 is CASSQEAGEMTGELFF. The CDR3 coding sequence is TGCGCCAGCAGCCAAGAGGCGGGGGAGATGACCGGGGAGCTGTTTTTT.

In its sample, this clone was seen once. The chain joins TRBV6-5 to TRBJ2-7, with 9 nucleotides matching TRBD1. The CDR3 length is 13 residues. CDR1 and CDR2 from the germline V gene are MNHEY and SVGAGI. J was trimmed by 7 bases and V by 8 bases; bases with no gene match: 9. CDR3: CASLNRGRREQYF. CDR3 DNA: TGTGCCAGCTTAAACAGGGGGCGGAGGGAGCAGTACTTC.

V gene TRBV27 combines with J gene TRBJ2-3; 8 bases match TRBD1. Germline V gene sequence: CDR1 MNHEY, CDR2 SMNVEV (reference sequence). The CDR3 has 17 residues. Unmatched junction bases numbered 7, after V lost 2 bases and J lost 0 bases. This CDR3 reads CASSLLRTGTSTDTQYF. CDR3 nucleotides: TGTGCCAGCAGTTTACTCCGGACAGGGACGAGCACAGATACGCAGTATTTT.

V usage is TRBV19 and J usage is TRBJ2-1; perhaps TRBD2 as D (6 bases). The germline gives CDR1 LNHDA, CDR2 SQIVND (reference sequence). CDR3 length: 13 amino acids. With 1 base removed from V and 10 bases from J, the gap between germline ends came to 11 bases. The CDR3 loop reads CASSIGQGGEQFF. CDR3 DNA: TGTGCCAGTAGTATAGGCCAGGGAGGAGAGCAGTTCTTC.

This clone was counted a single time. The identical CDR3 is also encoded by other nucleotide sequences in the sample. V is TRBV10-3 and J is TRBJ2-3; D gene ambiguous. V dropped 2 bases and J dropped 3 bases, with 3 bases sitting between them. This CDR3 is built from 12 residues. CDR1 and CDR2 (germline): ENHRY, SYGVKD. The CDR3 coding sequence is TGTGCCATCAGTGAGAGAACAGATACGCAGTATTTT. Translated, it gives CAISERTDTQYF.

J is TRBJ2-5 and V is TRBV28; 8 bases map to TRBD1. V shed 6 bases and J 4 bases; nucleotides not matched to a gene: 4. CDR1 MDHEN and CDR2 SYDVKM come from the germline V gene. CDR3 length: 13 amino acids. The CDR3 spells CASRDRAVETQYF. The CDR3 DNA is TGTGCCAGCAGGGACAGGGCGGTAGAGACCCAGTACTTC.

The chain carries TRBV9 and TRBJ2-3; TRBD1 matches 7 bases. CDR3 size: 14 residues. J lost 3 bases, V lost 4 bases, and 5 bases had no gene match. Germline V gene sequence: CDR1 SGDLS, CDR2 YYNGEE. CDR3 sequence: CASSSRQGTDTQYF. The CDR3 nucleotides read TGTGCCAGCAGCTCAAGACAGGGAACAGATACGCAGTATTTT.

The chain links TRBV4-1 to TRBJ2-6; D may match TRBD1 or TRBD2 (6 bases each). Germline V gives CDR1 MGHRA, CDR2 YSYEKL. The CDR3 is made up of 16 amino acids. Trimming took off 0 bases at V and 5 bases at J, with 11 bases between the two ends. The CDR3 DNA reads as TGCGCCAGCAGCCAAGATTGGGGGGCGAGGGCCAACGTCCTGACTTTC. This codes for CASSQDWGARANVLTF.